A single sample gave rise to the 22 T cell receptor beta chains below, sequenced in a study of blood T cell repertoires in COVID-19. Some clones are missing from TCRdb's copy, which holds only in-frame ones; the method was immunoSEQ multiplex PCR. Found here are under 500,000 clones, 80% to 90% of them singletons; the top ten hold 0.95% to 1.2%. The material sequenced was PBMCs or T cells enriched from blood (not recorded which). The source is a man younger than 40 who had recovered from COVID-19.

The chain links TRBV11-2 to TRBJ2-1, with D possibly TRBD2 on 6 matching bases. Trimming took 3 bases from V and 5 from J, leaving 20 bases between them. CDR3 size: 17 residues. CDR1 SGHAT and CDR2 FQNNGV come from the germline V gene. The CDR3 here is CASSFTSLGSINNEQFF. The DNA for the CDR3 is TGTGCCAGCAGCTTTACCAGTCTCGGGAGCATAAACAATGAGCAGTTCTTC.

The chain is built from TRBV5-1 and TRBJ2-1, with 10 bases aligning to TRBD1. The germline V gene has CDR1 SGHRS and CDR2 YFSETQ. CDR3 length equals 16 residues. V shed 4 bases and J 3 bases; nucleotides not matched to a gene: 7. CDR3 protein: CASSRTGTGVYNEQFF. Here the CDR3 DNA reads TGCGCCAGCAGCCGGACGGGGACAGGGGTCTACAATGAGCAGTTCTTC. Full variable domain (outside the CDR3, taken from reference TRBV5-1 and TRBJ2-1): KAGVTQTPRYLIKTRGQQVTLSCSPISGHRSVSWYQQTPGQGLQFLFEYFSETQRNKGNFPGRFSGRQFSNSRSEMNVSTLELGDSALYLCASSRTGTGVYNEQFFGPGTRLTVL.

This clone was seen just once. The chain carries TRBV19 and TRBJ1-5, with D possibly matching TRBD1 (5 bases). V was trimmed by 4 bases and J by 4 bases, leaving 11 bases between them. In germline, CDR1 is LNHDA, CDR2 SQIVND (reference sequence). The CDR3 length is 14 residues. The CDR3 region has the DNA TGTGCCAGTAGTACCTGGACACCAAATCAGCCCCAGCATTTT. As protein: CASSTWTPNQPQHF.

The rearrangement uses TRBV15 and TRBJ2-2; the D gene is possibly TRBD2 (6 bases). The CDR3 runs 15 residues. Germline assignment: CDR1 LNHNV and CDR2 YYDKDF (reference sequence). V was shortened by 3 bases and J by 4 bases, with 12 bases between the two germline ends. CDR3 in amino acids: CATSSGGLGTGELFF. In DNA form, the CDR3 reads TGTGCCACCAGCAGTGGAGGGCTTGGCACCGGGGAGCTGTTTTTT.

V and J are TRBV13 and TRBJ1-1; D remains unclear. CDR1 is PRHDT, CDR2 FYEKMQ, per germline (reference sequence). Trimming left V 5 bases short and J 4 bases short, with 8 bases between. The CDR3 loop spans 12 amino acids. Here the CDR3 DNA reads TGTGCCAGCAGCGAGCGCGGCACTGAAGCTTTCTTT. Protein product: CASSERGTEAFF.

The J gene is TRBJ2-3, the V gene TRBV30, with D perhaps matching TRBD1 (6 bases). Trimming cost V 0 bases and J 5 bases, with 15 bases left between them. Germline V lookup: CDR1 GTSNPN, CDR2 SVGIG (reference sequence). This CDR3 spans 15 amino acids. The CDR3 DNA sequence: TGTGCCTGGAGTGTAGGGCAGGGGAACAGAGATACGCAGTATTTT. As protein: CAWSVGQGNRDTQYF. Full variable domain (rest looked up from reference TRBV30 and TRBJ2-3): SQTIHQWPATLVQPVGSPLSLECTVEGTSNPNLYWYRQAAGRGLQLLFYSVGIGQISSEVPQNLSASRPQDRQFILSSKKLLLSDSGFYLCAWSVGQGNRDTQYFGPGTRLTVL.

The V call is TRBV5-8, the J call TRBJ1-2; D perhaps matches TRBD1 (5 bases). The CDR3 runs to 15 residues. Germline V lookup: CDR1 SGHTS, CDR2 YDEGEE. Trimming left V 3 bases short and J 3 bases short, with 15 bases between. The CDR3 spells CASSSFPGGDYGYTF. CDR3 nucleotide sequence: TGTGCCAGCAGCTCCTTCCCGGGAGGGGACTATGGCTACACCTTC. The entire variable domain, with the rest obtained from reference TRBV5-8 and TRBJ1-2, is as follows: EAGVTQSPTHLIKTRGQQATLRCSPISGHTSVYWYQQALGLGLQFLLWYDEGEERNRGNFPPRFSGRQFPNYSSELNVNALELEDSALYLCASSSFPGGDYGYTFGSGTRLTVV.

This chain joins TRBV7-2 and TRBJ2-2; D uncertain. CDR1 is SGHTA and CDR2 is FQGNSA in the germline V gene. The CDR3 is 15 amino acids. Trimming took 3 bases from V and 0 from J, leaving 8 bases between them. CDR3 amino acids: CASSFTTTNTGELFF. Written as DNA, the CDR3 is TGTGCCAGCAGCTTCACAACCACGAACACCGGGGAGCTGTTTTTT.

V gene TRBV5-4 combines with J gene TRBJ2-6; TRBD1 matches at 7 bases. Germline V lookup: CDR1 SGHNT, CDR2 YYREEE (reference sequence). This CDR3 region has 15 residues. With 4 bases clipped from V and 2 bases from J, the junction kept 3 bases outside the gene matches. CDR3 bases: TGTGCCAGCAGCCCACAGGGGACTGGGGCCAACGTCCTGACTTTC. Translation: CASSPQGTGANVLTF.

The chain has TRBV5-1 and TRBJ1-1; 8 positions match TRBD1. V dropped 4 bases and J dropped 5; count of bases not matched to a gene: 7. Germline CDR1 SGHRS, CDR2 YFSETQ. CDR3 length equals 14 residues. CDR3 sequence (DNA): TGCGCCAGCAGCGGGACAGGCAGTGGTACTGAAGCTTTCTTT. Translating gives CASSGTGSGTEAFF.

This chain joins TRBV27 and TRBJ2-4, with D tentatively TRBD1 (6 bases). The CDR3 sequence is 17 residues long. Trimming took off 6 bases at V and 4 bases at J, with 22 bases between the two ends. Germline V gene sequence: CDR1 MNHEY, CDR2 SMNVEV (reference sequence). CDR3: CASRTRQGKVSKNIQYF. CDR3 nucleotides: TGTGCCAGCAGGACCCGGCAGGGGAAAGTTTCTAAAAACATTCAGTACTTC.

V is TRBV9 and J is TRBJ2-1, with TRBD2 matching 12 bases. The CDR3 is 14 amino acids. V lost 6 bases, J lost 7 bases, and 5 bases stayed unmatched. From germline, CDR1 is SGDLS and CDR2 YYNGEE. The CDR3 DNA reads as TGTGCCAGCAACCGACTAGCGGGAGAAAATGAGCAGTTCTTC. It is translated as CASNRLAGENEQFF.

The genes are TRBV21-1 and TRBJ2-7; TRBD1 is the table's D call, not checked against the DNA. TRBV21-1 represents a pseudogene. The CDR3 contains 13 residues. The CDR3 DNA follows: TGTGCCAGCAACGACAGGGGGCTAGAGGAGCAGTACTTC. Protein sequence: CASNDRGLEEQYF.

The chain combines TRBV9 with TRBJ2-7; D perhaps matches TRBD2 (5 bases). The germline CDR1 and CDR2 sequences are SGDLS and YYNGEE. The V and J ends lost 2 bases and 6 bases respectively, with 12 bases between them. This CDR3 is 13 amino acids long. The CDR3 coding sequence is TGTGCCAGCAGCGTGGCTCTCGGAGGCGAGCAGTACTTC. As protein: CASSVALGGEQYF. The complete variable domain, with remaining parts taken from reference TRBV9 and TRBJ2-7, reads DSGVTQTPKHLITATGQRVTLRCSPRSGDLSVYWYQQSLDQGLQFLIQYYNGEERAKGNILERFSAQQFPDLHSELNLSSLELGDSALYFCASSVALGGEQYFGPGTRLTVT.

V gene TRBV3-1 (or the pseudogene TRBV3-2) combines with J gene TRBJ1-2; D not resolved. The CDR3 is 15 amino acids. Germline assignment: CDR1 LGHDT and CDR2 YNNKEL (reference sequence). Trimming took 1 base from V and 2 from J, leaving 11 bases between them. CDR3 sequence reads: CASSQGSGGNYGYTF. The CDR3, as DNA: TGTGCCAGCAGCCAAGGGAGTGGCGGGAACTATGGCTACACCTTC.

The rearrangement uses TRBV30 and TRBJ2-7, with TRBD2 matching over 8 bases. CDR1 GTSNPN and CDR2 SVGIG come from the germline V gene (reference sequence). This CDR3 region has 13 residues. The ends lost 3 bases at V and 3 bases at J; junction bases unmatched: 4. The CDR3 DNA sequence: TGTGCCTGGAGAGTAAGCGGGAGCTACGAGCAGTACTTC. Protein sequence: CAWRVSGSYEQYF.

This sequence joins TRBV5-1 and TRBJ2-3, with 11 bases fitting TRBD2. The CDR3 extends over 16 amino acids. After removal of 4 bases from V and 3 bases from J, the junction contained 7 bases not matched to a gene. Germline CDR1 reads SGHRS; CDR2 reads YFSETQ. DNA for the CDR3: TGCGCCAGCAGCCATAGCGGGAGGGCCATGACAGATACGCAGTATTTT. Amino acid sequence: CASSHSGRAMTDTQYF.

The rearrangement links TRBV3-1 (or the pseudogene TRBV3-2) to TRBJ2-1, with D perhaps matching TRBD1 (5 bases). The CDR3 length is 13 residues. Germline loops: CDR1 LGHDT, CDR2 YNNKEL (reference sequence). Trimming shortened V by 2 bases and J by 10 bases, and 12 bases separated the two germline ends. The CDR3 sequence is CASSQMQGVEQFF. CDR3 coding DNA: TGTGCCAGCAGCCAAATGCAGGGTGTAGAGCAGTTCTTC.

This clone has only one observation. The V and J genes are TRBV19 and TRBJ1-1; the D gene is possibly TRBD1 (5 bases). Deletions cut 3 bases from V and 1 base from J, with 15 bases between. Germline V CDR1 and CDR2: LNHDA, SQIVND (reference sequence). The CDR3 length is 16 residues. The CDR3 region has the DNA TGTGCCAGTAGTATGTTTTCCGGACATTCGAACACTGAAGCTTTCTTT. The encoded protein is CASSMFSGHSNTEAFF.

This clone was counted a few times. The chain employs TRBV19 and TRBJ1-4; no firm D call. CDR1 is LNHDA, CDR2 SQIVND, per germline (reference sequence). V was pared by 5 bases and J by 4 bases, with 14 bases between. This CDR3 is 15 amino acids long. CDR3 region: CASSPGRSLNEKLFF. CDR3 sequence (DNA): TGTGCCAGTAGTCCCGGTAGGAGCCTTAATGAAAAACTGTTTTTT.

The genes are TRBV15 and TRBJ1-2; no reliable D call. Germline lookup yields CDR1 LNHNV and CDR2 YYDKDF (reference sequence). The V end lost 4 bases, the J end lost 8 bases, and 14 bases lay between the germline ends. There are 13 residues in the CDR3. CDR3 protein: CATSNDGSYGYTF. The CDR3 DNA sequence: TGTGCCACCAGCAACGACGGGTCTTACGGCTACACCTTC.

The rearrangement links TRBV23-1 to TRBJ2-1, with 8 nucleotides matching TRBD2. TRBV23-1 is an open reading frame, and its role is uncertain. CDR3 size: 18 residues. After removal of 0 bases from V and 4 bases from J, the junction contained 11 bases not matched to a gene. The CDR3 protein is CASSQSPSGSTVYNEQFF. CDR3 nucleotides: TGCGCCAGCAGTCAATCCCCTAGCGGGTCGACAGTATACAATGAGCAGTTCTTC.